What follows describes a single TCR beta chain. Its antigen is still unknown. Patients who had autoimmune disease history or got systemic immunosuppression were left out. The CDR3 consists of 12 residues. With 3 bases removed from V and 6 bases from J, the gap between germline ends came to 9 bases. From germline, CDR1 is GTSNPN and CDR2 SVGIG (reference sequence). These data are taken from a study of OX40 agonist ivuxolimab in advanced cancers. The wider study: Every 2 weeks, patients received ivuxolimab intravenously, dosed at 0.01 to 10 mg/kg.

Findings and limits, study-wide: Clones of CD4+ and CD8+ blood T cells grew by week 6 at doses of 0.1 to 3.0 mg/kg. In CD8+ T cells, expanded clones were on average more numerous than in CD4+.

The protocol was immunoSEQ multiplex PCR, while the TCRdb copy is restricted to in-frame clones and leaves out a portion. The sample includes roughly 87,000 clones, about 90% of them seen just once. This TCR was recovered from an adult with an advanced solid tumor such as melanoma, head and neck, liver or kidney cancer. The sequences come from CD4+ or CD8+ T cells sorted from blood, collected in a trial of the OX40 agonist ivuxolimab. V usage is TRBV30 and J usage is TRBJ2-1; a weak D match, TRBD1 (5 bases). CDR3 sequence reads: CAWRGPRNEQFF. The CDR3 DNA reads TGTGCCTGGAGGGGGCCCCGCAATGAGCAGTTCTTC. Complete variable domain (other parts from reference TRBV30 and TRBJ2-1): SQTIHQWPATLVQPVGSPLSLECTVEGTSNPNLYWYRQAAGRGLQLLFYSVGIGQISSEVPQNLSASRPQDRQFILSSKKLLLSDSGFYLCAWRGPRNEQFFGPGTRLTVL.